One sample yielded the 13 T cell receptor beta chains listed below, sequenced in a study of siplizumab effects on memory and regulatory T cells. Only in-frame clones appear in the TCRdb table, and some are missing; sequencing was by immunoSEQ multiplex PCR. The sample yields 100,000 or so clones, approximately 94% seen once. Material: Tregs sorted from blood. The source of these receptors is a human donor in good health.

This chain joins TRBV30 and TRBJ1-5, with D hard to call. In germline, CDR1 is GTSNPN, CDR2 SVGIG (reference sequence). V was pared by 1 base and J by 1 base, with 5 bases between. CDR3 length: 13 amino acids. As DNA, the CDR3 is TGTGCCTGGAGTGCCGAGAGCAATCAGCCCCAGCATTTT. This gives the protein CAWSAESNQPQHF.

The chain combines TRBV9 with TRBJ2-7; 10 nucleotides line up with TRBD1. V lost 3 bases and J lost 6; bases outside the gene matches: 9. Germline assignment: CDR1 SGDLS and CDR2 YYNGEE. The CDR3 is 15 amino acids. CDR3 protein: CASSEIGTGVSEQYF. The CDR3 DNA reads TGTGCCAGCAGCGAAATCGGGACAGGGGTCTCCGAGCAGTACTTC.

The genes are TRBV28 and TRBJ2-5; D is tentatively TRBD1 or TRBD2 (6 bases each). Germline V CDR1 and CDR2: MDHEN, SYDVKM. Trimming stripped 7 bases from V and 2 bases from J, with 23 bases between. The CDR3 is 17 amino acids. CDR3 loop: CASKSHIGRGGQETQYF. The CDR3 bases are TGTGCCAGCAAATCGCACATCGGAAGAGGGGGGCAAGAGACCCAGTACTTC.

The CDR3 spells CASSLWRRDEQYF. The CDR3 DNA follows: TGTGCCAGCAGTTTATGGAGAAGGGACGAGCAGTACTTC. The chain couples TRBV28 to TRBJ2-7; D ambiguous. The V and J ends lost 0 bases and 5 bases respectively, with 8 bases between them. Germline CDR1 is MDHEN and CDR2 is SYDVKM. The CDR3 runs to 13 residues.

CDR3 nucleotide sequence: TGTGCCAGCAGCTTCGTGACAGCCAAAAACATTCAGTACTTC. The encoded protein is CASSFVTAKNIQYF. The chain employs TRBV21-1 and TRBJ2-4. TRBV21-1 is an annotated pseudogene. CDR3 length equals 14 residues.

The V gene is TRBV28, the J gene TRBJ2-3; D ambiguous. V was pared by 2 bases and J by 9 bases, with 9 bases between. Germline V gives CDR1 MDHEN, CDR2 SYDVKM. The CDR3 is 12 residues long. The CDR3 sequence: CASSLKARTQYF. CDR3 DNA sequence: TGTGCCAGCAGTTTAAAGGCTAGAACGCAGTATTTT.

The V gene is TRBV19, the J gene TRBJ1-4, with TRBD1 as a possible D gene (5 bases). The CDR3 totals 13 residues. V gave up 1 base and J gave up 8 bases, with 8 bases separating them. Germline CDR1 and CDR2: LNHDA and SQIVND (reference sequence). The CDR3 DNA follows: TGTGCCAGTAGTATAGTCGGGGCAGAAAAACTGTTTTTT. The encoded protein is CASSIVGAEKLFF.

This rearrangement joins TRBV7-2 to TRBJ2-7; 7 nucleotides line up with TRBD1. CDR3 length equals 15 residues. Germline CDR1 is SGHTA and CDR2 is FQGNSA. V trimming: 4 bases; J trimming: 5 bases; junction bases outside the gene matches: 11. CDR3: CASSSMTGWSNEQYF. The DNA of the CDR3 is TGTGCCAGCAGCTCGATGACAGGGTGGTCGAACGAGCAGTACTTC.

The chain couples TRBV5-4 to TRBJ1-2, with 8 bases lining up with TRBD1. Germline trimming cut 3 bases from V and 2 bases from J; bases unmatched to any gene: 3. The CDR3 is made up of 14 amino acids. Per germline, CDR1 SGHNT and CDR2 YYREEE (reference sequence). The CDR3 nucleotides are TGTGCCAGCAGCTCACAGGGGGTAAACTATGGCTACACCTTC. The encoded protein is CASSSQGVNYGYTF.

This clone was counted between two and nine times. V and J are TRBV19 and TRBJ2-7; 10 nucleotides agree with TRBD1. Germline CDR1 LNHDA, CDR2 SQIVND (reference sequence). This CDR3 contains 14 residues. J gave up 5 bases and V 7 bases, and 8 bases lay outside the gene matches. The CDR3 nucleotides read TGTGCCAGTAAGGGGGACAGGGGCATCGACGAGCAGTACTTC. Encoded protein: CASKGDRGIDEQYF. Looking up the rest from reference TRBV19 and TRBJ2-7 gives the full variable domain: DGGITQSPKYLFRKEGQNVTLSCEQNLNHDAMYWYRQDPGQGLRLIYYSQIVNDFQKGDIAEGYSVSREKKESFPLTVTSAQKNPTAFYLCASKGDRGIDEQYFGPGTRLTVT.

V usage is TRBV2 and J usage is TRBJ2-4, with no clear D. CDR3 length: 13 residues. Trimming shortened V by 7 bases and J by 6 bases, and 13 bases separated the two germline ends. Germline V gene lookup returns CDR1 SNHLY and CDR2 FYNNEI. The CDR3 loop reads CASIVGWPNIQYF. As DNA, the CDR3 is TGTGCCAGCATAGTTGGTTGGCCAAACATTCAGTACTTC. The full variable domain, with the rest looked up from reference TRBV2 and TRBJ2-4, is EPEVTQTPSHQVTQMGQEVILRCVPISNHLYFYWYRQILGQKVEFLVSFYNNEISEKSEIFDDQFSVERPDGSNFTLKIRSTKLEDSAMYFCASIVGWPNIQYFGAGTRLSVL.

The V call is TRBV21-1, the J call TRBJ2-1; the table's D call TRBD2 went unverified against the DNA. TRBV21-1 is a pseudogene segment. The CDR3 is 14 residues long. CDR3 residues: CASSNRGLAYEQFF. The CDR3 nucleotides are TGTGCCAGCAGCAACCGCGGACTAGCCTATGAGCAGTTCTTC.

For the CDR3, the DNA is TGCAGCGCCTGGACTAGCGGACGCACAGATACGCAGTATTTT. Encoded protein: CSAWTSGRTDTQYF. The V call is TRBV29-1, the J call TRBJ2-3; 10 bases fit TRBD2. CDR3 length: 14 amino acids. Germline V gene lookup returns CDR1 SQVTM and CDR2 ANQGSEA. The V gene end was trimmed by 7 bases and the J gene end by 1 base; junction bases not matched to a gene: 5.